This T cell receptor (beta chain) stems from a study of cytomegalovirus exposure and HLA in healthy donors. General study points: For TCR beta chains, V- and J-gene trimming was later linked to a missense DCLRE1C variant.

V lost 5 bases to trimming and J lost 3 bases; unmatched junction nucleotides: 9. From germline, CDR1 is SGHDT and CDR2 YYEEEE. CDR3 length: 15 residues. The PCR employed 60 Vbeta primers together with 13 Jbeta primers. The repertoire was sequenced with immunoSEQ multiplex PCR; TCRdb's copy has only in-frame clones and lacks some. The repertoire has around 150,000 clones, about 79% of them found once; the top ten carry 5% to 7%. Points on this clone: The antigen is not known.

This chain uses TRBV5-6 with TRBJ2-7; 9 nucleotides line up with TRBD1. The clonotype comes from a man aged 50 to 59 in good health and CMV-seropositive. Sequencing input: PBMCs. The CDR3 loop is CASSRRLTGGYEQYF. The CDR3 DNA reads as TGTGCCAGCAGTCGGCGCCTGACAGGGGGCTACGAGCAGTACTTC.